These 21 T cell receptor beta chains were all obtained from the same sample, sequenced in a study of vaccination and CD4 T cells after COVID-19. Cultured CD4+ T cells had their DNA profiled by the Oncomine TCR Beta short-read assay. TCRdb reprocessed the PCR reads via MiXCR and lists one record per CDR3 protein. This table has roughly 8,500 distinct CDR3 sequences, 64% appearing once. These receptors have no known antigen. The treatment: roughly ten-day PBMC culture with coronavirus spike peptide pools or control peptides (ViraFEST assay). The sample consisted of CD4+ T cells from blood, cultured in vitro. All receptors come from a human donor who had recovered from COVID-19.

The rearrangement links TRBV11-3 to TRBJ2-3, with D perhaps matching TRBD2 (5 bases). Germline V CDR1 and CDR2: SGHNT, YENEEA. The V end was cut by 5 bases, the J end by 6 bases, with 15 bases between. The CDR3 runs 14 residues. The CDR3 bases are TGTGCCAGCAGCCATGGACGCTCTAGCGATACGCAGTATTTT. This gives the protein CASSHGRSSDTQYF.

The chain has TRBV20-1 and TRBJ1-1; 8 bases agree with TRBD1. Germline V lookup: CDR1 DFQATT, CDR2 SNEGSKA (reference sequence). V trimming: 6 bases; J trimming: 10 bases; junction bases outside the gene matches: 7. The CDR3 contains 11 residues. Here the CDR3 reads CSAPDRVRAFF. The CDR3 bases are TGCAGTGCCCCGGACAGGGTTCGAGCTTTCTTT.

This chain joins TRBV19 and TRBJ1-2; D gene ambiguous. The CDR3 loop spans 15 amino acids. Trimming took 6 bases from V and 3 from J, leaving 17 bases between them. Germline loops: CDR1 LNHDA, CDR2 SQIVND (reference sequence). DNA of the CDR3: TGTGCCAGTAGCTCAGGAGGTGGCAGACACTATGGCTACACCTTC. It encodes CASSSGGGRHYGYTF.

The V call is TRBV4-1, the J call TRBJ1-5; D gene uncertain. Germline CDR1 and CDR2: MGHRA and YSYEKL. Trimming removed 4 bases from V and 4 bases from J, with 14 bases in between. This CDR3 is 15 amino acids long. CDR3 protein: CASSPGILGNQPQHF. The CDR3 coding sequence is TGCGCCAGCAGCCCGGGCATCCTAGGGAATCAGCCCCAGCATTTT.

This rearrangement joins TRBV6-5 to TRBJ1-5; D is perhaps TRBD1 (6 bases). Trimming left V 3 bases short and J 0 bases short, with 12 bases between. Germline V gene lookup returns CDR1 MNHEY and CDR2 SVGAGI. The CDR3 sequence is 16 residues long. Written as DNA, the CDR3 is TGTGCCAGCAGTTATTCGACAGGTTATAGCAATCAGCCCCAGCATTTT. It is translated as CASSYSTGYSNQPQHF.

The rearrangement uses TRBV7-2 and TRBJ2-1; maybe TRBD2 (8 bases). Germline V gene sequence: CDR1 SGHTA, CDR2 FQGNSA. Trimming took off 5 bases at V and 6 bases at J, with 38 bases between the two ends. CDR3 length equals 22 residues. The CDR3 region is CASSPYPTGRGTPGLEINEQFF. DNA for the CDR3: TGTGCCAGCAGCCCCTACCCGACCGGCAGGGGGACTCCGGGACTAGAGATCAATGAGCAGTTCTTC.

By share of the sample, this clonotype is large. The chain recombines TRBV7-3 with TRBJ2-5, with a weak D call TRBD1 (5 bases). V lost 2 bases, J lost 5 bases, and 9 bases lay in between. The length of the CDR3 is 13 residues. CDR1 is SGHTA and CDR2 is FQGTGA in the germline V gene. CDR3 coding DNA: TGTGCCAGCAGCTTATCAGGGTACGAGACCCAGTACTTC. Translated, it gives CASSLSGYETQYF. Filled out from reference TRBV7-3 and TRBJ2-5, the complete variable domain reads GAGVSQTPSNKVTEKGKYVELRCDPISGHTALYWYRQSLGQGPEFLIYFQGTGAADDSGLPNDRFFAVRPEGSVSTLKIQRTERGDSAVYLCASSLSGYETQYFGPGTRLLVL.

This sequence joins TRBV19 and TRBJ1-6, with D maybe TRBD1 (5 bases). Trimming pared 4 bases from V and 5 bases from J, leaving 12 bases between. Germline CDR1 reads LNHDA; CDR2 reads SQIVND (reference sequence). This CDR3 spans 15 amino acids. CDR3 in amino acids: CASSTGTEDNSPLHF. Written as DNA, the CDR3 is TGTGCCAGTAGTACAGGGACCGAGGATAATTCACCCCTCCACTTT.

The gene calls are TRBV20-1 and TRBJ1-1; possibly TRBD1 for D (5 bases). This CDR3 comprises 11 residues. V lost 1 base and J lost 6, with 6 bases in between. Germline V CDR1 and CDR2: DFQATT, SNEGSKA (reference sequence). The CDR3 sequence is CSARAGSEAFF. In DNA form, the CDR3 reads TGCAGTGCTAGAGCAGGGTCTGAAGCTTTCTTT.

The CDR3 is CASSTNSWGPDTGELFF. For the CDR3, the DNA is TGTGCCAGTAGTACAAATTCCTGGGGGCCGGACACCGGGGAGCTGTTTTTT. The chain carries TRBV19 and TRBJ2-2, with D perhaps TRBD1 (6 bases). The length of the CDR3 is 17 residues. Trimming pared 4 bases from V and 3 bases from J, leaving 18 bases between. Per germline, CDR1 LNHDA and CDR2 SQIVND (reference sequence). Based on the CDR3 plus reference TRBV19 and TRBJ2-2, the full variable domain is DGGITQSPKYLFRKEGQNVTLSCEQNLNHDAMYWYRQDPGQGLRLIYYSQIVNDFQKGDIAEGYSVSREKKESFPLTVTSAQKNPTAFYLCASSTNSWGPDTGELFFGEGSRLTVL.

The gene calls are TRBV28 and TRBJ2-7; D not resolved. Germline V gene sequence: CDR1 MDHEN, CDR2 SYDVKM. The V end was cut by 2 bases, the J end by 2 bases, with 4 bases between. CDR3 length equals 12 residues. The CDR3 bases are TGTGCCAGCAGTTTAACTCCCTACGAGCAGTACTTC. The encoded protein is CASSLTPYEQYF.

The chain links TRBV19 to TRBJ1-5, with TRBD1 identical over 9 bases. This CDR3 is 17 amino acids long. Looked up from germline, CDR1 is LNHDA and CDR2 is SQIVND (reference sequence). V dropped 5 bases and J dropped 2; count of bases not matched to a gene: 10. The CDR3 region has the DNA TGTGCCAGTAGTCCGGCCCGGGACAGGGAGGGCAATCAGCCCCAGCATTTT. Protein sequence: CASSPARDREGNQPQHF.

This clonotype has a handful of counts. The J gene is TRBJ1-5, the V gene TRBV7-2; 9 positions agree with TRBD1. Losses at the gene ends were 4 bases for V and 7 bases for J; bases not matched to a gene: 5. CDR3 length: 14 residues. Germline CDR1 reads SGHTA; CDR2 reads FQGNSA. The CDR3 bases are TGTGCCAGCAGCTACGGACAGGGGAGACAGCCCCAGCATTTT. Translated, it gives CASSYGQGRQPQHF. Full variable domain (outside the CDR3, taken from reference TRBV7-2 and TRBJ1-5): GAGVSQSPSNKVTEKGKDVELRCDPISGHTALYWYRQSLGQGLEFLIYFQGNSAPDKSGLPSDRFSAERTGGSVSTLTIQRTQQEDSAVYLCASSYGQGRQPQHFGDGTRLSIL.

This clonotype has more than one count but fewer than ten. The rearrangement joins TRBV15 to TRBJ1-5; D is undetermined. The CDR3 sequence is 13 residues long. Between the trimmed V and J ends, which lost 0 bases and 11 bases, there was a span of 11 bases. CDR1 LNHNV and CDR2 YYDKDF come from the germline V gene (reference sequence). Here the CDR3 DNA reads TGTGCCACCAGCAGAGATCTCGCGTATACCCAGCATTTT. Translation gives CATSRDLAYTQHF. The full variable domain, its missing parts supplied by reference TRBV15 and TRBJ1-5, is DAMVIQNPRYQVTQFGKPVTLSCSQTLNHNVMYWYQQKSSQAPKLLFHYYDKDFNNEADTPDNFQSRRPNTSFCFLDIRSPGLGDTAMYLCATSRDLAYTQHFGDGTRLSIL.

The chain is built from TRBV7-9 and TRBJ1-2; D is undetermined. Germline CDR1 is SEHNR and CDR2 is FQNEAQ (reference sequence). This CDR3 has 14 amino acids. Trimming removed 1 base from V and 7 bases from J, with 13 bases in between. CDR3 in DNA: TGTGCCAGCAGCTTAGTTGAGGGCTTGCGTGGCTACACCTTC. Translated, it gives CASSLVEGLRGYTF.

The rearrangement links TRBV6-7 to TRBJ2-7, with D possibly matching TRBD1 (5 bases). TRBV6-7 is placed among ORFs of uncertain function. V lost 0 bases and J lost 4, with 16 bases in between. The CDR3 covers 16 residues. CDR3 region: CASSYSTSPGRYEQYF. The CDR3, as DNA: TGTGCCAGCAGTTACTCGACGTCCCCAGGGCGATACGAGCAGTACTTC.

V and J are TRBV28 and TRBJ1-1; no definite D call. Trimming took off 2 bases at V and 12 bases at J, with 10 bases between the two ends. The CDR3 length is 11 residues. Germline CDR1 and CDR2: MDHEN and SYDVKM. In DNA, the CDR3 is TGTGCCAGCAGTTTAGCTACTCGGCCTTTCTTT. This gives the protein CASSLATRPFF.

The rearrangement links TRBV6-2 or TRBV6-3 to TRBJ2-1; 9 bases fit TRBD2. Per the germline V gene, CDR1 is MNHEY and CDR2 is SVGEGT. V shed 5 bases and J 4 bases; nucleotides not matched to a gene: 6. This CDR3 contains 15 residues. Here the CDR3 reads CASSRLAGTYNEQFF. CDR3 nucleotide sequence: TGTGCCAGCAGTCGTCTAGCGGGGACTTACAATGAGCAGTTCTTC.

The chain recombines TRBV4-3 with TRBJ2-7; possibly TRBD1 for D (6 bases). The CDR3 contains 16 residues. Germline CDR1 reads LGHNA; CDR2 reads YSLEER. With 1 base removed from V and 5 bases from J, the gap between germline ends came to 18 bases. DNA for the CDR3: TGCGCCAGCAGCCAAGGTATCTTCCAGGGGTGGGACGAGCAGTACTTC. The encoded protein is CASSQGIFQGWDEQYF.

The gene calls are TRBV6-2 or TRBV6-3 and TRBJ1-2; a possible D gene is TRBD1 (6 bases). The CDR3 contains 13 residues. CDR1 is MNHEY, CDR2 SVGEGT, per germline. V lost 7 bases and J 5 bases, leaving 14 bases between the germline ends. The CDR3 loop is CASTNDRNYGYTF. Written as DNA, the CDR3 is TGTGCCAGCACTAACGACAGGAATTATGGCTACACCTTC.

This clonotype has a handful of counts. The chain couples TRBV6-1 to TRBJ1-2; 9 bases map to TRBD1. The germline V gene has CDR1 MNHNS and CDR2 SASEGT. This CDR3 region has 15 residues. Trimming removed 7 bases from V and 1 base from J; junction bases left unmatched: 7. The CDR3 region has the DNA TGTGCCAGCACTCCAGGGACAGGGCTTAACTATGGCTACACCTTC. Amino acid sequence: CASTPGTGLNYGYTF.